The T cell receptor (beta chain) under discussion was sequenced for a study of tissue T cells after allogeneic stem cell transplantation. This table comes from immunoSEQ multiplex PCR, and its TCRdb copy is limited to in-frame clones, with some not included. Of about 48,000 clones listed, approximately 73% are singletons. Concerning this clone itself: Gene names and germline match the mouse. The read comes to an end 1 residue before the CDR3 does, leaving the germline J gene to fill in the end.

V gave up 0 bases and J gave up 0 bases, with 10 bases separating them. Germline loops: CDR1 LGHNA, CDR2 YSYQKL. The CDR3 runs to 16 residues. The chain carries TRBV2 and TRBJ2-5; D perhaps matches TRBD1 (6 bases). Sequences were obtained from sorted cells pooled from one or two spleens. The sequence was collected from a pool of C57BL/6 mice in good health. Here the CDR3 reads CASSQESRGNQDTQYF. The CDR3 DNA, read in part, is TGTGCCAGCAGCCAAGAGAGCAGGGGAAACCAAGACACCCAGTAC.